This TCR beta chain stems from a study of T cell repertoires in cytomegalovirus infection. Across the study: Evidence of both CMV infection and a matching HLA type came from public TCR beta signatures.

V was pared by 4 bases and J by 2 bases, with 17 bases between. The CDR3 is 16 residues long. The germline V gene encodes CDR1 MNHEY and CDR2 SVGAGI. TCRdb recomputed calls from the reads with MiXCR, one row per CDR3 protein. The sample holds fewer than 250,000 distinct CDR3 sequences, about 12% seen once. V and J are TRBV6-5 and TRBJ1-1; possible D gene TRBD1, 6 bases. The source of this sequence is a human donor in good health (CMV status not recorded). Some clones in this sample may be carry-over from other donors' samples. Source material: PBMCs. The CDR3 region is CASSFKGQPLNTEAFF. CDR3 nucleotides: TGTGCCAGCAGTTTTAAGGGACAACCCTTAAACACTGAAGCTTTCTTT.